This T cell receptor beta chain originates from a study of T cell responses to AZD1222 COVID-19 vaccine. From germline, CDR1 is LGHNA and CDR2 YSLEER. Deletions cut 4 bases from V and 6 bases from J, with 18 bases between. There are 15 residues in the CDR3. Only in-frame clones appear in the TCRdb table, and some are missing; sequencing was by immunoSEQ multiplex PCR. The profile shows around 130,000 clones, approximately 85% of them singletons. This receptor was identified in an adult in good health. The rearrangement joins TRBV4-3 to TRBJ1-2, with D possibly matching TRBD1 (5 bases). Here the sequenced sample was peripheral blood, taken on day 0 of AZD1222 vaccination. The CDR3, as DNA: TGCGCCAGCAGCCTCTCGCGGGACTCGGGGGATGGCTACACCTTC. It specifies CASSLSRDSGDGYTF.